The 27 T cell receptor beta chains given below trace back to one sample, sequenced in a study of blood T cells in healthy people across ages. A second PCR of 7 to 11 cycles used a sample-barcoded 5' primer and a J-beta primer mix. Each CDR3 protein is one row after TCRdb ran MiXCR on the 5' RACE reads. The data hold 590,000 or so distinct CDR3 sequences, with roughly 30% observed a single time. Sequences were obtained from blood. These receptors all stem from a woman of 80 years or more in good health.

V gene TRBV20-1 combines with J gene TRBJ2-2; D assignment may be TRBD1 or TRBD2 (5 bases each). This CDR3 region has 12 residues. Per the germline V gene, CDR1 is DFQATT and CDR2 is SNEGSKA (reference sequence). V shed 6 bases and J shed 6 bases, with 11 bases lying between them. For the CDR3, the DNA is TGCAGTGCAAAGAGGGGATCCGGGGAGCTGTTTTTT. Amino acid sequence: CSAKRGSGELFF.

This clonotype was seen a handful of times. This may come from a read error, since a much larger clone is one base off. The chain joins TRBV20-1 to TRBJ2-5, with 8 bases lining up with TRBD2. The J call could be wrong; TRBJ2-1 is a better fit for the DNA end. The germline V gene encodes CDR1 DFQATT and CDR2 SNEGSKA (reference sequence). The CDR3 covers 15 residues. The CDR3 coding sequence is TGCAGTGCTAGAGATGGCCAGCGGGGGCAAGAGACCCAGTTCTTC. Amino acids: CSARDGQRGQETQFF.

The rearrangement joins TRBV4-3 to TRBJ2-1; the D gene is possibly TRBD2 (6 bases). CDR1 and CDR2 from the germline V gene are LGHNA and YSLEER. V was clipped by 0 bases and J by 3 bases, with 15 bases between them. The CDR3 spans 17 residues. CDR3 sequence reads: CASSQDGPGEGYNEQFF. CDR3 nucleotide sequence: TGCGCCAGCAGCCAAGATGGCCCGGGAGAGGGCTACAATGAGCAGTTCTTC.

As to this clonotype: A much larger clone lies one base from this, so it may be a read error. This chain links TRBV20-1 with TRBJ2-5, with 7 bases aligning to TRBD2. The J call could be wrong; TRBJ2-1 is a better fit for the DNA end. Germline assignment: CDR1 DFQATT and CDR2 SNEGSKA (reference sequence). CDR3 length equals 14 residues. As DNA, the CDR3 is TGCAGTGCTAGTTCTAGCGGCGGACAAGAGACCCAGTTCTTC. Residues: CSASSSGGQETQFF.

The chain links TRBV28 to TRBJ2-3, with D perhaps assigned TRBD1 or TRBD2 (5 bases each). Germline V CDR1 and CDR2: MDHEN, SYDVKM. The CDR3 has 13 amino acids. The germline V and J ends were trimmed by 11 bases and 4 bases, with 16 bases remaining between them. The CDR3 nucleotides are TGTGCCGCGAGATCGGGACGATCAGATACGCAGTATTTT. Encoded protein: CAARSGRSDTQYF.

This clonotype appeared a few times. With a much larger clone just one base away, this may be a read error. The genes are TRBV6-5 and TRBJ2-3; tentative D call: TRBD2 (5 bases). Germline V gene data show CDR1 as MNHEY and CDR2 as SVGAGI. V gave up 2 bases and J gave up 14 bases, with 14 bases separating them. The CDR3 has 12 amino acids. The CDR3 region has the DNA TGTGCCAGCAGTTACCCGACCGGGGAAAGGTATTTT. It codes for CASSYPTGERYF.

This clonotype was counted between two and nine times. This may be a read error: a much more frequent sequence differs by one nucleotide. The chain combines TRBV20-1 with TRBJ2-7; 7 positions agree with TRBD1. The CDR3 loop spans 14 amino acids. V shed 4 bases, J shed 7 bases, and the junction held 13 bases outside the gene matches. Germline CDR1 is DFQATT and CDR2 is SNEGSKA (reference sequence). The CDR3 spells CSATDRVSYNEQYF. DNA for the CDR3: TGCAGTGCTACTGACAGGGTCAGCTACAATGAGCAGTACTTC.

This clonotype was seen at least ten times. A much larger clone lies one base from this, so it may be a read error. V usage is TRBV5-1 and J usage is TRBJ1-6, with D possibly TRBD1 on 6 matching bases. This CDR3 has 15 amino acids. Germline-derived CDR1 and CDR2 are SGHRS and YFSETQ. CDR3 in amino acids: CASSSGGTYNSPPHF. The CDR3 region has the DNA TGCGCCAGCAGCTCGGGGGGCACCTATAATTCACCCCCCCACTTT.

The sample holds many counts of this clonotype. The gene calls are TRBV7-2 and TRBJ2-3, with D unresolved. V lost 5 bases, J lost 6 bases, and 3 bases lay in between. CDR1 SGHTA and CDR2 FQGNSA come from the germline V gene. The CDR3 spans 10 residues. The CDR3 loop is CASSRDTQYF. The CDR3 coding sequence is TGTGCCAGCAGCCGCGATACGCAGTATTTT.

This clonotype appeared a few times. The V and J genes are TRBV30 and TRBJ1-5; D unresolved. The CDR3 consists of 13 residues. The germline CDR1 and CDR2 sequences are GTSNPN and SVGIG (reference sequence). The ends were cut back, 0 bases at V and 5 bases at J, with 8 bases in the middle. The CDR3 DNA is TGTGCCTGGAGTGTAGGTTCCGATCAGCCCCAGCATTTT. This gives the protein CAWSVGSDQPQHF. The entire variable domain, with the rest obtained from reference TRBV30 and TRBJ1-5, is as follows: SQTIHQWPATLVQPVGSPLSLECTVEGTSNPNLYWYRQAAGRGLQLLFYSVGIGQISSEVPQNLSASRPQDRQFILSSKKLLLSDSGFYLCAWSVGSDQPQHFGDGTRLSIL.

This clonotype was seen many times. The chain couples TRBV20-1 to TRBJ2-1; D is perhaps TRBD1 (5 bases). Germline V gene sequence: CDR1 DFQATT, CDR2 SNEGSKA (reference sequence). Deletions cut 3 bases from V and 4 bases from J, with 10 bases between. The CDR3 has 13 residues. The CDR3 region has the DNA TGCAGTGCTAGTCTACGACAGTACAATGAGCAGTTCTTC. Translation: CSASLRQYNEQFF.

This clonotype has at least ten counts. V is TRBV7-2 and J is TRBJ2-3; 8 bases match TRBD1. The CDR3 consists of 17 residues. With 1 base clipped from V and 8 bases from J, the junction kept 14 bases outside the gene matches. Looked up from germline, CDR1 is SGHTA and CDR2 is FQGNSA. The CDR3 spells CASSLDLRGRGSRTQYF. CDR3 in DNA: TGTGCCAGCAGCTTAGACCTCAGGGGGCGAGGATCGCGTACGCAGTATTTT.

The chain uses TRBV20-1 and TRBJ1-2; D might be TRBD1 (5 bases). The CDR3 runs 17 residues. Trimming cost V 6 bases and J 12 bases, with 35 bases left between them. The germline V gene has CDR1 DFQATT and CDR2 SNEGSKA (reference sequence). Here the CDR3 reads CSAPGTGRVRDRMRHTF. The DNA for the CDR3 is TGCAGTGCCCCCGGCACAGGCCGCGTAAGGGATCGTATGCGCCACACCTTC.

In this sample, this clonotype turned up many times. The rearrangement joins TRBV6-2 or TRBV6-3 to TRBJ1-1; the match to TRBD1 covers 8 bases. Germline lookup yields CDR1 MNHEY and CDR2 SVGEGT. The CDR3 has 14 residues. Germline trimming cut 6 bases from V and 1 base from J; bases unmatched to any gene: 4. The CDR3 region is CASRRDRTNTEAFF. CDR3 coding DNA: TGTGCCAGCAGGAGGGACAGGACGAACACTGAAGCTTTCTTT.

This clonotype occurred a few times. This may come from a read error, since a much larger clone is one base off. The gene calls are TRBV12-3 or TRBV12-4 and TRBJ2-1; perhaps TRBD2 as D (7 bases). V was shortened by 3 bases and J by 8 bases, with 17 bases between the two germline ends. The CDR3 extends over 15 amino acids. The CDR3 is CASSFPRGGADEQFF. The CDR3 bases are TGTGCCAGCAGTTTCCCTAGAGGGGGGGCGGATGAGCAGTTCTTC.

As to this clonotype: This may be a read error: a much more frequent sequence differs by one nucleotide. The genes are TRBV20-1 and TRBJ2-7, with D perhaps TRBD1 or TRBD2 (5 bases each). Germline loops: CDR1 DFQATT, CDR2 SNEGSKA (reference sequence). The CDR3 runs to 13 residues. V was cut by 6 bases and J by 3 bases, with 15 bases left in between. Here the CDR3 DNA reads TGCAGTGCCCATCACACAGGAGGCTACGAGCAGTACTTC. This codes for CSAHHTGGYEQYF.

This clonotype appeared many times. The CDR3, as DNA: TGCGCCAGCAGCCCCGGCTGGGGGCCGAGCTCCTACAATGAGCAGTTCTTC. This encodes CASSPGWGPSSYNEQFF. This chain links TRBV5-1 with TRBJ2-1, with D possibly matching TRBD1 (6 bases). V was trimmed by 4 bases and J by 0 bases, leaving 17 bases between them. CDR1 and CDR2 from the germline V gene are SGHRS and YFSETQ. The CDR3 has 17 residues.

This clonotype was found a few times. The rearrangement uses TRBV5-1 and TRBJ1-4; no reliable D call. Germline V gives CDR1 SGHRS, CDR2 YFSETQ. CDR3 length equals 16 residues. Deletions cut 4 bases from V and 0 bases from J, with 13 bases between. The CDR3 sequence: CASSVEPYATNEKLFF. The CDR3 nucleotides are TGCGCCAGCAGCGTGGAGCCTTATGCAACTAATGAAAAACTGTTTTTT.

This clonotype was observed at least ten times. The chain employs TRBV5-1 and TRBJ2-2; D gene unclear. The CDR3 covers 13 residues. Per the germline V gene, CDR1 is SGHRS and CDR2 is YFSETQ. Trimming stripped 7 bases from V and 1 base from J, with 8 bases between. CDR3 sequence: CASAPMNTGELFF. CDR3 sequence (DNA): TGCGCCAGCGCACCTATGAACACCGGGGAGCTGTTTTTT.

This clonotype has at least ten counts. CDR3 in DNA: TGTGCCAGCACCCATTCTAGCGCCAGCACAGATACGCAGTATTTT. This sequence encodes CASTHSSASTDTQYF. The chain has TRBV12-3 or TRBV12-4 and TRBJ2-3; possibly TRBD2 for D (6 bases). There are 15 residues in the CDR3. V lost 7 bases and J lost 0, with 14 bases in between.

About this clonotype: Compared with germline, one end of the junction differs, possibly owing to a read error. The V and J genes are TRBV7-2 and TRBJ2-2, with a tentative D call TRBD2 (6 bases). Germline CDR1 reads SGHTA; CDR2 reads FQGNSA. CDR3 size: 15 residues. The chain's CDR3 is CASSLAGGSTGKLFF. CDR3 nucleotide sequence: TGTGCCAGCAGCTTAGCGGGGGGTAGCACCGGGAAGCTGTTTTTT. The whole variable domain, remainder taken from reference TRBV7-2 and TRBJ2-2, is GAGVSQSPSNKVTEKGKDVELRCDPISGHTALYWYRQSLGQGLEFLIYFQGNSAPDKSGLPSDRFSAERTGGSVSTLTIQRTQQEDSAVYLCASSLAGGSTGKLFFGEGSRLTVL.

The chain has TRBV27 and TRBJ1-2, with unresolved D. Germline V gene lookup returns CDR1 MNHEY and CDR2 SMNVEV (reference sequence). The length of the CDR3 is 15 residues. V lost 6 bases and J 0 bases, leaving 14 bases between the germline ends. The CDR3 DNA follows: TGTGCCAGCAGACAACCCTCGACGTCTAACTATGGCTACACCTTC. It is translated as CASRQPSTSNYGYTF.

The V call is TRBV10-3, the J call TRBJ1-5, with 11 bases fitting TRBD1. Trimming at V came to 6 bases and at J to 7 bases, leaving 5 bases not matched to a gene. Germline V lookup: CDR1 ENHRY, CDR2 SYGVKD. The CDR3 totals 14 residues. CDR3 sequence (DNA): TGTGCCATCAGGGAGGGACAGGGGGGACAGCCCCAGCATTTT. Protein product: CAIREGQGGQPQHF.

The chain has TRBV15 and TRBJ1-1; no firm D call. This CDR3 is 13 amino acids long. V was pared by 4 bases and J by 5 bases, with 11 bases between. Looked up from germline, CDR1 is LNHNV and CDR2 is YYDKDF (reference sequence). CDR3 coding DNA: TGTGCCACCAGCACGGCCTTGAGGACTGAAGCTTTCTTT. Protein sequence: CATSTALRTEAFF.

This clonotype was detected many times. The chain is built from TRBV2 and TRBJ2-5; no clear D gene. Trimming removed 7 bases at V and 1 base at J, with 10 bases between. This CDR3 comprises 13 residues. Per the germline V gene, CDR1 is SNHLY and CDR2 is FYNNEI. Here the CDR3 DNA reads TGTGCCAGCACCCGGACCCTCCAAGAGACCCAGTACTTC. This sequence encodes CASTRTLQETQYF. The full variable domain, in which reference TRBV2 and TRBJ2-5 provide the parts outside the CDR3, is EPEVTQTPSHQVTQMGQEVILRCVPISNHLYFYWYRQILGQKVEFLVSFYNNEISEKSEIFDDQFSVERPDGSNFTLKIRSTKLEDSAMYFCASTRTLQETQYFGPGTRLLVL.

The J gene is TRBJ1-3, the V gene TRBV5-1; the D is unclear. Between the trimmed V and J ends, which lost 3 bases and 0 bases, there was a span of 7 bases. The CDR3 contains 14 residues. The germline V gene has CDR1 SGHRS and CDR2 YFSETQ. In nucleotides, the CDR3 is TGCGCCAGCAGCTCCACGACCTCTGGAAACACCATATATTTT. This encodes CASSSTTSGNTIYF. The full variable domain, with the rest looked up from reference TRBV5-1 and TRBJ1-3, is KAGVTQTPRYLIKTRGQQVTLSCSPISGHRSVSWYQQTPGQGLQFLFEYFSETQRNKGNFPGRFSGRQFSNSRSEMNVSTLELGDSALYLCASSSTTSGNTIYFGEGSWLTVV.

There are a few counts of this clonotype. With a much larger clone just one base away, this may be a read error. The rearrangement joins TRBV18 to TRBJ2-2, with D possibly matching TRBD2 (5 bases). The CDR3 has 15 amino acids. CDR1 is KGHSH, CDR2 LQKENI, per germline. CDR3 bases: TGTGCCAGCTCACCACTCGACCAGAACACCGGGGAGCGGTTTTTT. The encoded protein is CASSPLDQNTGERFF.